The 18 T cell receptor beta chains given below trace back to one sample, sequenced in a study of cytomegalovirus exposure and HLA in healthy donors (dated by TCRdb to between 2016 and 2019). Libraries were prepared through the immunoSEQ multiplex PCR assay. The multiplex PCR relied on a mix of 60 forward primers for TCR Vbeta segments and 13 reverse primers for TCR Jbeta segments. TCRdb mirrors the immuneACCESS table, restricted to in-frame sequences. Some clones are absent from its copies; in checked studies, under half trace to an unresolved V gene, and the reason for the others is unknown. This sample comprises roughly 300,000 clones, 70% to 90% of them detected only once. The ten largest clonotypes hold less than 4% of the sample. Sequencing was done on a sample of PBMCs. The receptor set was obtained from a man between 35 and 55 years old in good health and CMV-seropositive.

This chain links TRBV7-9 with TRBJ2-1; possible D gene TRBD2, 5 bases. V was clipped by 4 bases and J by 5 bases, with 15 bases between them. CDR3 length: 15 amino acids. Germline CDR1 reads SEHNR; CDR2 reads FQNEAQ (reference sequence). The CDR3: CASSSVWQEDNEQFF. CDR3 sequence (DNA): TGTGCCAGCAGCTCCGTATGGCAGGAGGACAATGAGCAGTTCTTC.

CDR3 nucleotide sequence: TGTGCCTGGAGTGTAGTTGACAGTCAGCCCCAGCATTTT. It is translated as CAWSVVDSQPQHF. The V call is TRBV30, the J call TRBJ1-5, with a possible D match to TRBD1 (5 bases). Germline V gene lookup returns CDR1 GTSNPN and CDR2 SVGIG (reference sequence). V lost 0 bases and J 6 bases, leaving 9 bases between the germline ends. This CDR3 has 13 amino acids.

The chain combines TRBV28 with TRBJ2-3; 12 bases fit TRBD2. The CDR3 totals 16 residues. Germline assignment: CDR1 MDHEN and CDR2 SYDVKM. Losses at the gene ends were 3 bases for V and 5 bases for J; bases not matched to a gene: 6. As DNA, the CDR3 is TGTGCCAGCAGTTTCTCGGGACTAGCGGGCCTAGATACGCAGTATTTT. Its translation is CASSFSGLAGLDTQYF.

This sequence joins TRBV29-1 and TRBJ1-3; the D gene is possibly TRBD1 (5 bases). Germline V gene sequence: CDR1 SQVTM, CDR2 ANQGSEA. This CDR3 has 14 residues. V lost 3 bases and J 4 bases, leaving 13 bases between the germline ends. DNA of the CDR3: TGCAGCGTTGACGGGGGGGGTTCGGGAAACACCATATATTTT. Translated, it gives CSVDGGGSGNTIYF.

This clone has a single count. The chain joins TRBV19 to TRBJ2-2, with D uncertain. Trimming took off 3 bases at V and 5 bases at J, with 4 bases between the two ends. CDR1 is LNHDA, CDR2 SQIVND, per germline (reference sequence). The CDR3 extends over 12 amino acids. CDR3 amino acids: CASSIYTGELFF. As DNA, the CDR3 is TGTGCCAGTAGTATCTATACCGGGGAGCTGTTTTTT.

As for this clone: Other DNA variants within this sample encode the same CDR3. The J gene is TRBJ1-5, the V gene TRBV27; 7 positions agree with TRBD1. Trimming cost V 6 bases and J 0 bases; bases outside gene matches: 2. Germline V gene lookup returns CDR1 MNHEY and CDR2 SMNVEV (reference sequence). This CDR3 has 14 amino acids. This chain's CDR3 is CASSPGGSNQPQHF. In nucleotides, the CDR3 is TGTGCCAGCAGCCCAGGGGGTAGCAATCAGCCCCAGCATTTT.

DNA of the CDR3: TGTGCCAGCGCCACCGGGACAGGGGCGACCTACGAGCAGTACTTC. This encodes CASATGTGATYEQYF. The rearrangement links TRBV9 to TRBJ2-7; the match to TRBD1 covers 10 bases. The germline CDR1 and CDR2 sequences are SGDLS and YYNGEE. The junction had 9 bases not matched to a gene; V was cut back by 7 bases and J by 2 bases. This CDR3 contains 15 residues.

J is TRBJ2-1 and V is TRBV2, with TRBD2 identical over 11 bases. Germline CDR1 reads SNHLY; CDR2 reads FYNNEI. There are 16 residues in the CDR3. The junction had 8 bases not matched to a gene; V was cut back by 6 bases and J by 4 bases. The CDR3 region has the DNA TGTGCCAGCAGAGAAACCGGGACTAGCGGATACAATGAGCAGTTCTTC. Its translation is CASRETGTSGYNEQFF.

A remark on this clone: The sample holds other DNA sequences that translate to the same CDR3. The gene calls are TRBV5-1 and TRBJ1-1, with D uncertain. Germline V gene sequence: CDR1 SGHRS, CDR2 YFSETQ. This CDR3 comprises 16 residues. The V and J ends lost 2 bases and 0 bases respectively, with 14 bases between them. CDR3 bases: TGCGCCAGCAGCTTAAGTACAGAATTTATGAACACTGAAGCTTTCTTT. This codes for CASSLSTEFMNTEAFF.

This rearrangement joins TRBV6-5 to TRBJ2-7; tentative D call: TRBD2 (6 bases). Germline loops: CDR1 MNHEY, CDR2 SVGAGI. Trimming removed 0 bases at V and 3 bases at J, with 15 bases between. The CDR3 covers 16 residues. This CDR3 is CASSYSRPGRLYEQYF. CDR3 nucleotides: TGTGCCAGCAGTTACTCTCGCCCAGGGAGGCTCTACGAGCAGTACTTC.

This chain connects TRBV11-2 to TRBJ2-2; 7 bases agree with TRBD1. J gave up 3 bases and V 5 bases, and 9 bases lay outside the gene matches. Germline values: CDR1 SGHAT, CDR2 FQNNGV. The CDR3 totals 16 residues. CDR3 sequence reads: CASSPLGQTHTGELFF. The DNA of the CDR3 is TGTGCCAGCAGCCCCCTGGGACAGACTCACACCGGGGAGCTGTTTTTT.

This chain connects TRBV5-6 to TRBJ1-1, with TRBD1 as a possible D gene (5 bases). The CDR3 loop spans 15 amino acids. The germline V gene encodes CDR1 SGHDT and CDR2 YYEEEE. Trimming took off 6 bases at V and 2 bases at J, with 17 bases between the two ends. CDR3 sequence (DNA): TGTGCCAGCACCCGCGGGAGGGGATACAACACTGAAGCTTTCTTT. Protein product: CASTRGRGYNTEAFF.

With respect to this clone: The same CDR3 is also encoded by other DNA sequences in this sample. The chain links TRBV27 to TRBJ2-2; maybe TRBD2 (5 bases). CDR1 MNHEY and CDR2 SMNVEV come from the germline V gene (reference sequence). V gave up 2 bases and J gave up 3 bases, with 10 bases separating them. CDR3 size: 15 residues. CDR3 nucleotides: TGTGCCAGCAGTTTACGGGGAAGGGACACCGGGGAGCTGTTTTTT. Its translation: CASSLRGRDTGELFF.

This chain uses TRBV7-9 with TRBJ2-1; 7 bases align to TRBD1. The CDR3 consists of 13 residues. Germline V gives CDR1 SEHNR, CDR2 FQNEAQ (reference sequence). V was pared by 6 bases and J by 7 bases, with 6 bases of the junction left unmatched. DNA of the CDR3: TGTGCCAGCAGATACACAGGGGTGAATGAGCAGTTCTTC. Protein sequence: CASRYTGVNEQFF.

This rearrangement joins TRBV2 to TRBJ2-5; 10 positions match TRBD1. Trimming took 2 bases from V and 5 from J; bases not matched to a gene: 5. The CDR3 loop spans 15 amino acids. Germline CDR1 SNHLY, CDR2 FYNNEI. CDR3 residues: CASSEPGQGRETQYF. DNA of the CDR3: TGTGCCAGCAGTGAACCGGGACAGGGGAGGGAGACCCAGTACTTC.

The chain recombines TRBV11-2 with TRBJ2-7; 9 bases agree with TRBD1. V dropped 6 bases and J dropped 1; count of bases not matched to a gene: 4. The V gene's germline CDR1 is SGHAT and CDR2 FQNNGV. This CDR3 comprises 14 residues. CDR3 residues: CASRYGTGSYEQYF. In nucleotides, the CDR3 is TGTGCCAGCAGGTACGGGACAGGGTCCTACGAGCAGTACTTC.

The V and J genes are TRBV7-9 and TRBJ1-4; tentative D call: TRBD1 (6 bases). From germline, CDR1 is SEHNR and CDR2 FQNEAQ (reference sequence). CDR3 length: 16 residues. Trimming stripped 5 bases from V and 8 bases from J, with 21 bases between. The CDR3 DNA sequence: TGTGCCAGCAGCCTACTTGGGGGCGCCCTGGGGGAAAAACTGTTTTTT. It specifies CASSLLGGALGEKLFF.

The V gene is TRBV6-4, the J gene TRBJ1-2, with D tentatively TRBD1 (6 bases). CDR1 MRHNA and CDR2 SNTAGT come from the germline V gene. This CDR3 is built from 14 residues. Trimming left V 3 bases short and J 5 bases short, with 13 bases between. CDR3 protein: CASSDGDTAYGYTF. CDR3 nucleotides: TGTGCCAGCAGTGATGGGGACACAGCGTATGGCTACACCTTC.